These T cell receptor beta chains were read from a single sample in a study of sequential checkpoint blockade in melanoma. Sequencing was performed with immunoSEQ multiplex PCR; in TCRdb, only in-frame clones are kept and a portion is missing. The repertoire includes 1,500 to 2,000 clones, under 20% of them detected once, and 13% sits in the top ten. The starting material was tumor tissue (inferred from file names), obtained from a patient given nivolumab and ipilimumab in sequence. The receptors stem from a human donor with melanoma. Each CDR3 is given with its conserved first and last residue. The order of the fields is V gene, J gene, D gene, clone size, CDR3 protein, CDR3 DNA. D genes are given only for firm matches. Size values are once, few and many counts, or a class for expanded clones, and some rows have none.

v_gene: TRBV11-3
j_gene: TRBJ1-6
d_gene: .
abundance: medium-sized
CDR3aa: CASSSTRGAGGSPLHF
CDR3nt: TGTGCCAGCAGCAGCACACGCGGGGCTGGGGGCTCACCCCTCCACTTT

v_gene: TRBV6-8
j_gene: TRBJ2-5
d_gene: .
abundance: few
CDR3aa: CASSYSQTRETQYF
CDR3nt: TGTGCCAGCAGTTACTCCCAGACTCGGGAGACCCAGTACTTC

v_gene: TRBV28
j_gene: TRBJ1-2
d_gene: .
abundance: .
CDR3aa: CASSLWGDSPFYGYTF
CDR3nt: TGTGCCAGCAGTTTATGGGGTGACAGCCCGTTCTATGGCTACACCTTC

v_gene: TRBV4-1
j_gene: TRBJ1-4
d_gene: .
abundance: .
CDR3aa: CASSQEGRKLFF
CDR3nt: TGCGCCAGCAGCCAAGAGGGTCGAAAACTGTTTTTT

v_gene: TRBV6-8
j_gene: TRBJ2-7
d_gene: .
abundance: medium-sized
CDR3aa: CASSYGAPPGEQYF
CDR3nt: TGTGCCAGCAGTTATGGGGCCCCTCCGGGGGAGCAGTACTTC

v_gene: TRBV9
j_gene: TRBJ2-3
d_gene: .
abundance: .
CDR3aa: CASSVGFRARDTQYF
CDR3nt: TGTGCCAGCAGCGTTGGGTTTCGGGCGCGGGATACGCAGTATTTT

v_gene: TRBV11-3
j_gene: TRBJ2-7
d_gene: .
abundance: medium-sized
CDR3aa: CASSLVASLAEQYF
CDR3nt: TGTGCCAGCAGCTTAGTGGCTAGCCTCGCCGAGCAGTACTTC

v_gene: TRBV6-8
j_gene: TRBJ2-7
d_gene: .
abundance: medium-sized
CDR3aa: CASSSSIRVRAYEQYF
CDR3nt: .

v_gene: TRBV19
j_gene: TRBJ1-3
d_gene: .
abundance: .
CDR3aa: CASSTRGPYSGNTIYF
CDR3nt: TGTGCCAGTAGTACGAGGGGACCGTACTCTGGAAACACCATATATTTT

v_gene: TRBV25-1
j_gene: TRBJ2-7
d_gene: TRBD1
abundance: .
CDR3aa: CASSGDRHYEQYF
CDR3nt: TGTGCCAGCAGTGGGGACAGGCACTACGAGCAGTACTTC

v_gene: TRBV11-3
j_gene: TRBJ1-3
d_gene: .
abundance: medium-sized
CDR3aa: CASSLLVYSGNTIYF
CDR3nt: TGTGCCAGCAGCTTATTAGTTTACTCTGGAAACACCATATATTTT

v_gene: TRBV29-1
j_gene: TRBJ2-7
d_gene: TRBD1
abundance: .
CDR3aa: CSVETPGQMYEQYF
CDR3nt: TGCAGCGTTGAAACCCCGGGACAGATGTACGAGCAGTACTTC

v_gene: TRBV9
j_gene: TRBJ2-2
d_gene: .
abundance: .
CDR3aa: CASSATVLAGELFF
CDR3nt: TGTGCCAGCAGCGCGACAGTCCTCGCCGGGGAGCTGTTTTTT

v_gene: TRBV11-3
j_gene: TRBJ1-5
d_gene: .
abundance: many
CDR3aa: CASSLVGAPNQPQHF
CDR3nt: TGTGCCAGCAGCTTGGTAGGGGCCCCCAATCAGCCCCAGCATTTT

v_gene: TRBV18
j_gene: TRBJ1-3
d_gene: .
abundance: .
CDR3aa: CASSPTPIGNTIYF
CDR3nt: TGTGCCAGCTCACCGACCCCGATTGGAAACACCATATATTTT

v_gene: TRBV28
j_gene: TRBJ1-6
d_gene: TRBD1
abundance: few
CDR3aa: CAILPGGHWGSSPLHF
CDR3nt: TGTGCCATCCTCCCAGGGGGACACTGGGGTAGTTCACCCCTCCACTTT

v_gene: TRBV18
j_gene: TRBJ2-7
d_gene: .
abundance: once
CDR3aa: CASSPLAGTYEQYF
CDR3nt: TGTGCCAGCTCACCACTGGCAGGTACCTACGAGCAGTACTTC

v_gene: TRBV11-3
j_gene: TRBJ2-1
d_gene: .
abundance: .
CDR3aa: CASSLGGGYNEQFF
CDR3nt: TGTGCCAGCAGCTTAGGTGGGGGGTACAATGAGCAGTTCTTC

v_gene: TRBV28
j_gene: TRBJ2-2
d_gene: .
abundance: medium-sized
CDR3aa: CASNGAATNTGELFF
CDR3nt: TGTGCCAGCAATGGGGCAGCGACGAACACCGGGGAGCTGTTTTTT

v_gene: TRBV6-8
j_gene: TRBJ2-3
d_gene: .
abundance: .
CDR3aa: CASSPFASTDTQYF
CDR3nt: TGTGCCAGCAGTCCATTTGCTAGCACAGATACGCAGTATTTT

v_gene: TRBV4-1
j_gene: TRBJ2-2
d_gene: TRBD2
abundance: .
CDR3aa: CASSPLTSGAARGTGELFF
CDR3nt: TGCGCCAGCAGCCCTTTGACTAGCGGCGCCGCTCGCGGCACCGGGGAGCTGTTTTTT

v_gene: TRBV28
j_gene: TRBJ1-4
d_gene: TRBD1
abundance: medium-sized
CDR3aa: CASSYQGAQREKLFF
CDR3nt: TGTGCCAGCAGTTACCAGGGGGCTCAACGTGAAAAACTGTTTTTT

v_gene: TRBV6-8
j_gene: TRBJ2-1
d_gene: .
abundance: few
CDR3aa: CAIRTLERYNEQFF
CDR3nt: TGTGCCATCAGAACACTCGAAAGGTACAATGAGCAGTTCTTC

v_gene: TRBV11-3
j_gene: TRBJ2-3
d_gene: TRBD2
abundance: .
CDR3aa: CASSLAGAGDVTDTQYF
CDR3nt: TGTGCCAGCAGCTTGGCGGGTGCGGGAGACGTAACAGATACGCAGTATTTT

v_gene: TRBV28
j_gene: TRBJ1-3
d_gene: .
abundance: few
CDR3aa: CASSGLLSGNTIYF
CDR3nt: TGTGCCAGCTCGGGACTACTCTCTGGAAACACCATATATTTT

v_gene: TRBV18
j_gene: TRBJ2-2
d_gene: TRBD2
abundance: .
CDR3aa: CASSPRRLAALGDTGELFF
CDR3nt: TGTGCCAGCTCACCAAGACGACTAGCGGCACTTGGGGACACCGGGGAGCTGTTTTTT

v_gene: TRBV4-1
j_gene: TRBJ2-3
d_gene: TRBD2
abundance: few
CDR3aa: CASSQGGLATSTDTQYF
CDR3nt: TGCGCCAGCAGCCAAGGGGGACTAGCGACTAGCACAGATACGCAGTATTTT

v_gene: TRBV5-1
j_gene: TRBJ2-7
d_gene: TRBD2
abundance: once
CDR3aa: CASSFGGLEDEQYF
CDR3nt: TGCGCCAGCAGCTTTGGCGGACTAGAGGATGAGCAGTACTTC

v_gene: TRBV5-1
j_gene: TRBJ1-1
d_gene: .
abundance: .
CDR3aa: CASSLWDSNTEAFF
CDR3nt: TGCGCCAGCAGCTTGTGGGACTCGAACACTGAAGCTTTCTTT

v_gene: TRBV11-3
j_gene: TRBJ2-3
d_gene: .
abundance: medium-sized
CDR3aa: CASSRTNPPDTQYF
CDR3nt: TGTGCCAGCAGCCGTACCAACCCGCCGGATACGCAGTATTTT

v_gene: TRBV6-8
j_gene: TRBJ1-4
d_gene: .
abundance: large
CDR3aa: CASSNPGTMEEKLFF
CDR3nt: TGTGCCAGCAGTAACCCTGGGACGATGGAGGAAAAACTGTTTTTT

v_gene: TRBV11-3
j_gene: TRBJ2-5
d_gene: .
abundance: many
CDR3aa: CASSPPERGWPGGTQYF
CDR3nt: TGTGCCAGCAGCCCCCCTGAACGGGGGTGGCCCGGGGGGACCCAGTACTTC

v_gene: TRBV11-3
j_gene: TRBJ2-7
d_gene: TRBD2
abundance: medium-sized
CDR3aa: CASSLTGTSVFNEQYF
CDR3nt: TGTGCCAGCAGCTTGACCGGGACTAGCGTGTTCAACGAGCAGTACTTC

v_gene: TRBV16
j_gene: TRBJ2-2
d_gene: TRBD1
abundance: .
CDR3aa: CASSPLDRGQRRELFF
CDR3nt: TGTGCCAGCAGCCCGTTGGACAGGGGGCAACGGCGGGAGCTGTTTTTT

v_gene: TRBV6-8
j_gene: TRBJ1-1
d_gene: .
abundance: few
CDR3aa: CASSDNPRRTEAFF
CDR3nt: TGTGCCAGCAGTGACAATCCCCGGCGCACTGAAGCTTTCTTT

v_gene: TRBV5-1
j_gene: TRBJ1-1
d_gene: .
abundance: .
CDR3aa: CASSLGQANTEAFF
CDR3nt: TGCGCCAGCAGCTTGGGACAGGCGAACACTGAAGCTTTCTTT

v_gene: TRBV6-8
j_gene: TRBJ2-3
d_gene: TRBD2
abundance: .
CDR3aa: CASSYSLAGADTQYF
CDR3nt: TGTGCCAGCAGTTACTCACTAGCGGGAGCAGATACGCAGTATTTT

v_gene: TRBV12-5
j_gene: TRBJ2-2
d_gene: .
abundance: few
CDR3aa: CASTRSGELFF
CDR3nt: TGTGCCAGCACCAGAAGCGGGGAGCTGTTTTTT

v_gene: TRBV19
j_gene: TRBJ1-2
d_gene: TRBD1
abundance: .
CDR3aa: CASSKDRTQATF
CDR3nt: TGTGCCAGTAGTAAGGACAGGACCCAGGCCACCTTC

v_gene: TRBV28
j_gene: TRBJ1-1
d_gene: TRBD1
abundance: few
CDR3aa: CASSSADRGDTEAFF
CDR3nt: TGTGCCAGCAGCTCCGCAGACAGGGGAGACACTGAAGCTTTCTTT

v_gene: TRBV11-3
j_gene: TRBJ1-3
d_gene: .
abundance: medium-sized
CDR3aa: CASSLRPGGYTIYF
CDR3nt: TGTGCCAGCAGCTTGAGGCCGGGAGGCTACACCATATATTTT

v_gene: TRBV9
j_gene: TRBJ1-2
d_gene: .
abundance: few
CDR3aa: CASSGTGPGGYTF
CDR3nt: TGTGCCAGCAGTGGAACAGGTCCCGGTGGCTACACCTTC

v_gene: TRBV6-1
j_gene: TRBJ2-1
d_gene: TRBD2
abundance: few
CDR3aa: CASSEAVAGEAQFF
CDR3nt: TGTGCCAGCAGTGAAGCTGTCGCGGGGGAGGCGCAGTTCTTC

v_gene: TRBV19
j_gene: TRBJ2-7
d_gene: .
abundance: .
CDR3aa: CASSAAAPPEAYEQYF
CDR3nt: TGTGCCAGTAGTGCAGCCGCCCCCCCGGAGGCCTACGAGCAGTACTTC

v_gene: TRBV6-8
j_gene: TRBJ2-3
d_gene: TRBD2
abundance: .
CDR3aa: CASSDSSGGAPTDTQYF
CDR3nt: TGTGCCAGCAGTGACTCGAGCGGGGGGGCCCCCACAGATACGCAGTATTTT

v_gene: TRBV11-3
j_gene: TRBJ2-3
d_gene: TRBD2
abundance: few
CDR3aa: CASSFYGEGDTQYF
CDR3nt: TGTGCCAGCAGCTTTTACGGGGAGGGAGATACGCAGTATTTT

v_gene: TRBV12-5
j_gene: TRBJ1-5
d_gene: TRBD1
abundance: few
CDR3aa: CASGVGTGVEYSNQPQHF
CDR3nt: TGTGCTAGTGGGGTAGGGACAGGGGTCGAGTATAGCAATCAGCCCCAGCATTTT

v_gene: TRBV11-3
j_gene: TRBJ1-5
d_gene: .
abundance: medium-sized
CDR3aa: CASSPRDINQPQHF
CDR3nt: TGTGCCAGCAGCCCCCGGGACATCAATCAGCCCCAGCATTTT

v_gene: TRBV11-3
j_gene: TRBJ2-7
d_gene: TRBD1
abundance: medium-sized
CDR3aa: CASSVRDRVTAYEQYF
CDR3nt: TGTGCCAGCAGCGTAAGGGACAGGGTGACAGCCTACGAGCAGTACTTC

v_gene: TRBV11-3
j_gene: TRBJ2-3
d_gene: .
abundance: medium-sized
CDR3aa: CASKGGGPQTDTQYF
CDR3nt: TGTGCCAGCAAAGGAGGGGGCCCCCAGACAGATACGCAGTATTTT

v_gene: TRBV11-3
j_gene: TRBJ2-6
d_gene: .
abundance: medium-sized
CDR3aa: CASSYGPIGGANVLTF
CDR3nt: TGTGCCAGCAGCTACGGGCCTATCGGAGGGGCCAACGTCCTGACTTTC

v_gene: TRBV19
j_gene: TRBJ2-1
d_gene: TRBD2
abundance: .
CDR3aa: CASSISLAGNNEQFF
CDR3nt: TGTGCCAGTAGTATATCCCTAGCGGGTAACAATGAGCAGTTCTTC

v_gene: TRBV11-3
j_gene: TRBJ2-3
d_gene: .
abundance: many
CDR3aa: CASSTRPGTPDTQYF
CDR3nt: TGTGCCAGCAGCACACGCCCGGGGACGCCAGATACGCAGTATTTT

v_gene: TRBV5-1
j_gene: TRBJ2-2
d_gene: TRBD1
abundance: once
CDR3aa: CASSFTGAGTGELFF
CDR3nt: TGCGCCAGCAGCTTTACAGGGGCCGGCACCGGGGAGCTGTTTTTT

v_gene: TRBV28
j_gene: TRBJ2-2
d_gene: TRBD1
abundance: .
CDR3aa: CASSLSDRGGTGELFF
CDR3nt: TGTGCCAGCAGTTTATCCGACAGGGGCGGGACCGGGGAGCTGTTTTTT